This TCR beta chain appears in the sequencing data of a study of CD8 T cells in Susac syndrome. The CDR3 has 14 amino acids. CDR1 is LGHDT and CDR2 is YNNKEL in the germline V gene (reference sequence). V was cut by 4 bases and J by 4 bases, with 13 bases left in between. This clonotype was recorded once. TEMRA cells were FACS-enriched, with CD8+ and CD4+ T cells isolated negatively. RNA, at roughly 0.5 to 1 ug, was reverse transcribed with random hexamers. Multiplex immunoSEQ PCR targeted 54 Vbeta and 13 Jbeta TCR beta segments. In TCRdb, the immunoSEQ multiplex PCR reads were re-called with MiXCR into one record per CDR3 protein. The data show around 170,000 distinct CDR3 sequences, approximately 95% seen once.

The sequence derives from a human donor with Susac syndrome. J is TRBJ1-2 and V is TRBV3-1; tentatively, D is TRBD1 (6 bases). Specimen: CD8+ T cells from PBMCs. The DNA for the CDR3 is TGTGCCAGCAGCCCACAGGACAGACTCTATGGCTACACCTTC. Its translation is CASSPQDRLYGYTF. Filled out from reference TRBV3-1 and TRBJ1-2, the complete variable domain reads DTAVSQTPKYLVTQMGNDKSIKCEQNLGHDTMYWYKQDSKKFLKIMFSYNNKELIINETVPNRFSPKSPDKAHLNLHINSLELGDSAVYFCASSPQDRLYGYTFGSGTRLTVV.